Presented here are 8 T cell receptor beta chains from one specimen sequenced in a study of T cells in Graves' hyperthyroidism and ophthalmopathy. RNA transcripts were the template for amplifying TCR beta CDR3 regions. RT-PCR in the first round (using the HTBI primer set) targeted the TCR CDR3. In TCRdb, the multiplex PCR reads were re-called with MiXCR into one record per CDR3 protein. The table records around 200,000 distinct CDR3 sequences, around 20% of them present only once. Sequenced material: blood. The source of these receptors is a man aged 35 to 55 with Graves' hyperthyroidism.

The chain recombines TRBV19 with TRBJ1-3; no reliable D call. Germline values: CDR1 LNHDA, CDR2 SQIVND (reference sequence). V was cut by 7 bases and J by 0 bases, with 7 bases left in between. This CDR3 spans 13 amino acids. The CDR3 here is CASMANSGNTIYF. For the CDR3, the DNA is TGTGCCAGTATGGCAAACTCTGGAAACACCATATATTTT.

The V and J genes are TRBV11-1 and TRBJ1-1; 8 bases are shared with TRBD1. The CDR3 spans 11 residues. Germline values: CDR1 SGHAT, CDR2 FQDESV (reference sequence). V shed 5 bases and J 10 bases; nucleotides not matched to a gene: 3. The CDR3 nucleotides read TGTGCCAGCAGCGACGACAGGGGAGCTTTCTTT. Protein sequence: CASSDDRGAFF.

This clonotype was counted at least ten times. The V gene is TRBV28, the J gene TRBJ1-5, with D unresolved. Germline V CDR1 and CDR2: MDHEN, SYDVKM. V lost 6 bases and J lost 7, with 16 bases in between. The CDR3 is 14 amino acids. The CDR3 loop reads CASSSPGLGQPQHF. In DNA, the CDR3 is TGTGCCAGCAGCTCTCCAGGTCTAGGACAGCCCCAGCATTTT.

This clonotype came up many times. CDR3 nucleotides: TGTGCCAGCAGCCTGGACAGGGAGGCCCAGCCCCAGCATTTT. Translation gives CASSLDREAQPQHF. The chain employs TRBV11-2 and TRBJ1-5, with 8 bases aligning to TRBD1. The germline gives CDR1 SGHAT, CDR2 FQNNGV. The CDR3 totals 14 residues. The trim removed 5 bases at V and 7 bases at J, leaving 7 bases unmatched.

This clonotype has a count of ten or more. The CDR3, as DNA: TGCAGTGCTAGAGATGGGGGGACCGGGGAGCTGTTTTTT. Translated, it gives CSARDGGTGELFF. V gene TRBV20-1 combines with J gene TRBJ2-2; tentative D call: TRBD2 (6 bases). Deletions cut 0 bases from V and 5 bases from J, with 7 bases between. CDR3 length equals 13 residues. Per the germline V gene, CDR1 is DFQATT and CDR2 is SNEGSKA (reference sequence).

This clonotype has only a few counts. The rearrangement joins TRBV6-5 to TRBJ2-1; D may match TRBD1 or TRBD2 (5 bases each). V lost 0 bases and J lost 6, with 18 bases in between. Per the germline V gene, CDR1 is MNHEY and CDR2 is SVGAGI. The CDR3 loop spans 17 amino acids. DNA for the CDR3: TGTGCCAGCAGTTACTCTGGCGCGACGGTCGGGACCAATGAGCAGTTCTTC. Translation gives CASSYSGATVGTNEQFF.

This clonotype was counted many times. The CDR3 bases are TGTGCCACCAGTGGCGAGACAGGCGCTGAAGCTTTCTTT. Its protein is CATSGETGAEAFF. The rearrangement links TRBV24-1 to TRBJ1-1; possibly TRBD1 for D (6 bases). V shed 5 bases and J shed 6 bases, with 12 bases lying between them. Germline V gene sequence: CDR1 KGHDR, CDR2 SFDVKD. CDR3 size: 13 residues.

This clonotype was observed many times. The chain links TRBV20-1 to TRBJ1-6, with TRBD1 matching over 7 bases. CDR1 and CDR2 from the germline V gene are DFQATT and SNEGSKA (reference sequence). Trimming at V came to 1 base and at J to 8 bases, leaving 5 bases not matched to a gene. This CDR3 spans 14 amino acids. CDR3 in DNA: TGCAGTGCTAGAGGGGCAGGGGGGGATTCACCCCTCCACTTT. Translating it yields CSARGAGGDSPLHF.